This passage covers 6 T cell receptor beta chains from one sample sequenced in a study of regulatory T cells in long-lasting Graves disease. Time point denoted: newly diagnosed GD, antithyroid drugs for less than 3 months. RNA isolated from PBMCs was used to make the TCR library. Construction of the TCR beta libraries employed iRepertoire HTBI primers in conjunction with Arm-PCR of CDR3 regions. TCRdb re-derived calls from the multiplex PCR reads in MiXCR, one entry per CDR3 protein. The table has 350,000 to 450,000 distinct CDR3 sequences, 12% seen once. These same data were also listed under a study on T cells in Graves' hyperthyroidism and ophthalmopathy.

Source: peripheral blood mononuclear cells (PBMCs), taken at new diagnosis, from a patient treated with antithyroid drugs. These receptors were taken from a woman aged 18-30 years with Graves disease.

Many counts were recorded for this clonotype. CDR3 DNA: TGTGCCAGCAGCTACGCTAGCGGGGGATACGAGCAGTACGTC. Amino acids: CASSYASGGYEQYV. The chain has TRBV7-2 and TRBJ2-7; 10 bases fit TRBD2. J gave up 4 bases and V 4 bases, and 4 bases lay outside the gene matches. The CDR3 length is 14 residues. Per the germline V gene, CDR1 is SGHTA and CDR2 is FQGNSA.

This clonotype has ten or more counts. The chain couples TRBV7-2 to TRBJ2-1, with D unclear. Trimming pared 1 base from V and 0 bases from J, leaving 13 bases between. The germline V gene encodes CDR1 SGHTA and CDR2 FQGNSA. The length of the CDR3 is 17 residues. The CDR3 DNA is TGTGCCAGCAGCTTAGACTTCTCGTGGAACTCCTACAATGAGCAGTTCTTC. This translates into CASSLDFSWNSYNEQFF.

This clonotype has just a few counts. The gene calls are TRBV6-2 or TRBV6-3 and TRBJ2-7; D is possibly TRBD2 (5 bases). The CDR3 spans 14 residues. V was clipped by 0 bases and J by 6 bases, with 12 bases between them. Germline V lookup: CDR1 MNHEY, CDR2 SVGEGT. This chain's CDR3 is CASSYSMEAGEQYV. In DNA form, the CDR3 reads TGTGCCAGCAGTTACTCGATGGAGGCGGGCGAGCAGTACGTC.

This clonotype was counted many times. This chain connects TRBV2 to TRBJ1-1; D not resolved. The germline gives CDR1 SNHLY, CDR2 FYNNEI. V was cut by 6 bases and J by 6 bases, with 8 bases left in between. The CDR3 length is 11 residues. The CDR3 sequence is CASRFGPEAFF. DNA of the CDR3: TGTGCCAGCAGGTTCGGACCTGAAGCTTTCTTT.

This clonotype was picked up many times. The V call is TRBV18, the J call TRBJ1-1; D unresolved. The germline CDR1 and CDR2 sequences are KGHSH and LQKENI. Trimming took 4 bases from V and 1 from J, leaving 10 bases between them. The CDR3 length is 14 residues. CDR3 bases: TGTGCCAGCTCACTATGGACGGCGAACACTGAAGCTTTCTTT. Its protein is CASSLWTANTEAFF.

This clonotype came up many times. The gene calls are TRBV15 and TRBJ1-1; D is unclear. The CDR3 is made up of 15 amino acids. V lost 0 bases to trimming and J lost 1 base, with 9 bases between them. Germline CDR1 is LNHNV and CDR2 is YYDKDF (reference sequence). The CDR3 protein is CATSRDLNRNTEAFF. CDR3 nucleotides: TGTGCCACCAGCAGAGATCTTAATCGGAACACTGAAGCTTTCTTT. Full variable domain (missing parts from reference TRBV15 and TRBJ1-1): DAMVIQNPRYQVTQFGKPVTLSCSQTLNHNVMYWYQQKSSQAPKLLFHYYDKDFNNEADTPDNFQSRRPNTSFCFLDIRSPGLGDTAMYLCATSRDLNRNTEAFFGQGTRLTVV.